The entry below gives a single T cell receptor beta chain sequence along with its context. The clone's antigen remains unknown. No clone much larger than this one lies a single base away; base qualities are absent. These data originate in a study of T cell repertoires in cytomegalovirus infection (dated by TCRdb to 2018 to 2020). At the level of the whole study: Peptide stimulations targeted recently identified HLA-C-restricted CMV epitopes, whose presentation resists viral immunomodulation, together with well-studied HLA-B-restricted epitopes. Donor HLA type was relevant to the analysis, as public TCR beta signatures indicated carriage of CMV infection together with the matching HLA type.

In the germline V gene (reference sequence), CDR1 corresponds to SGHNT and CDR2 to YYREEE. The CDR3 spans 12 residues, from the cysteine through the phenylalanine. The CDR3 DNA has 36 bases and is translated from base 1. V lost 3 bases and J lost 9 bases; the stretch between them is 10 bases long. The treatment or condition label of this sample denotes: in vitro stimulation with specific CMV peptide epitopes to enrich CMV-specific T cells. Summary of the overall study and its limitations: Cumulative frequency of public TCR beta family members discriminated carriers of CMV infection plus the relevant HLA type in this cohort and an independent roughly 330-donor cohort. In the ex vivo response, HLA-C-restricted CMV-specific TCR beta clonotypes were dominant, and in two of eight donors the single most frequent clonotype came from this HLA-C-restricted group.

Sequencing was carried out with an Illumina HiSeq 1500. In TCRdb, the public reads were trimmed at Q25 with fastp and aligned with MiXCR, with productive beta chains retained. Records with the same CDR3 protein are collapsed into one entry carrying the most frequent genes and DNA. Here the sample has about 920,000 distinct CDR3 sequences; less than 40% occur a single time. Together, the top ten hold about an eighth of the sample. This receptor chain uses TRBV5-4 and TRBJ2-1; a confident D gene designation cannot be given. The sample was cultured CD8+ T cells from PBMCs, taken from culture after CMV antigen stimulation. This clonotype was sampled from a human donor in good health (CMV status not recorded). Some clones in this sample may be carry-over from other donors' samples. The CDR3 reads as follows: CASSSQNPEQFF. The sequence in DNA is TGTGCCAGCAGCTCCCAGAACCCTGAGCAGTTCTTC.